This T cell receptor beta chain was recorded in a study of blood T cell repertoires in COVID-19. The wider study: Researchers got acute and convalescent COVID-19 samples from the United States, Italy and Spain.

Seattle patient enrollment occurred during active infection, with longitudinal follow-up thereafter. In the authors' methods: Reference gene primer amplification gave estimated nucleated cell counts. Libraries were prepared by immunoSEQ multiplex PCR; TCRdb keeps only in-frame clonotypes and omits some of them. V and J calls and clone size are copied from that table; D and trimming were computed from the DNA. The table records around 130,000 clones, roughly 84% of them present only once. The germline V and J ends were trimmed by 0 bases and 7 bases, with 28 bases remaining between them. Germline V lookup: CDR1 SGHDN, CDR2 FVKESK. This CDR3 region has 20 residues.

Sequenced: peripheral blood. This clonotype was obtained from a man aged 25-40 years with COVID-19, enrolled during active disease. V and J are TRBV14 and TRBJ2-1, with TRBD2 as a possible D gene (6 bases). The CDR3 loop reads CASSQDLIARTTRLRNEQFF. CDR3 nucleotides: TGTGCCAGCAGCCAAGATTTAATAGCTAGGACTACACGTCTCAGGAATGAGCAGTTCTTC.